Described below is a single T cell receptor (beta chain) sequence and its context. The V gene lost 0 bases and the J gene lost 6 bases, with 9 bases spanning the gap. The CDR3 covers 14 residues. Germline V gives CDR1 MGHRA, CDR2 YSYEKL. The data originate from a study of tumor T cells in aggressive B-cell lymphoma. This table comes from immunoSEQ multiplex PCR, and its TCRdb copy is limited to in-frame clones, with some not included. The sample yields 6,000 or so clones, roughly 82% seen once. The source material was tumor tissue. V is TRBV4-1 and J is TRBJ2-4, with D tentatively TRBD2 (5 bases). The TCR comes from an adult with diffuse large B cell lymphoma. The CDR3, as DNA: TGCGCCAGCAGCCAAGATACTAGTTCAAACATTCAGTACTTC. Encoded protein: CASSQDTSSNIQYF.